The 25 T cell receptor beta chains reported below all come from one sample, sequenced in a study of blood T cells in healthy people across ages. PCR was performed a second time for about 7 to 11 cycles using a sample-barcoded 5' primer and a J-beta primer mix. TCRdb analysed the 5' RACE reads with MiXCR anew, one entry per CDR3 protein. The sample includes a few hundred thousand distinct CDR3 sequences, approximately 52% of them seen just once. Material for sequencing was blood. The receptors here all came from a man in his sixties in good health.

The rearrangement links TRBV5-1 to TRBJ2-7, with D perhaps TRBD2 (5 bases). The J call is doubtful: the DNA matches TRBJ2-5 better. The CDR3 is made up of 16 amino acids. Germline assignment: CDR1 SGHRS and CDR2 YFSETQ. The CDR3 region has the DNA TGCGCCAGCAGCTTGGGGTTCGCGGGCGATGGGGAGACCCAGTACTTC. Translating it yields CASSLGFAGDGETQYF.

The chain has TRBV6-2 or TRBV6-3 and TRBJ2-7; 11 nucleotides agree with TRBD2. The germline V gene encodes CDR1 MNHEY and CDR2 SVGEGT. V lost 4 bases and J lost 3; bases outside the gene matches: 5. This CDR3 comprises 15 residues. CDR3 bases: TGTGCCAGCAGTTCCGGGACTAGCGGCCGCTACGAGCAGTACTTC. Translated, it gives CASSSGTSGRYEQYF.

The rearrangement uses TRBV7-9 and TRBJ1-1; D perhaps matches TRBD1 (5 bases). V dropped 5 bases and J dropped 4 bases, with 23 bases sitting between them. Germline values: CDR1 SEHNR, CDR2 FQNEAQ (reference sequence). The CDR3 is 17 amino acids. CDR3 loop: CASSQGTGSTVGTEAFF. The CDR3 nucleotides are TGTGCCAGCAGCCAGGGTACTGGGTCGACAGTCGGCACTGAAGCTTTCTTT.

This clonotype was recorded a few times. This chain uses TRBV20-1 with TRBJ2-7, with D maybe TRBD1 (5 bases). Trimming pared 3 bases from V and 3 bases from J, leaving 12 bases between. Germline V gene lookup returns CDR1 DFQATT and CDR2 SNEGSKA (reference sequence). The CDR3 spans 13 residues. CDR3 sequence reads: CSASQGRGYEQYF. The CDR3 bases are TGCAGTGCTAGTCAGGGTAGGGGCTACGAGCAGTACTTC.

The chain is built from TRBV7-9 and TRBJ2-3; 11 bases are a match to TRBD1. The junction had 2 bases not matched to a gene; V was cut back by 5 bases and J by 4 bases. The V gene's germline CDR1 is SEHNR and CDR2 FQNEAQ (reference sequence). This CDR3 spans 14 amino acids. The CDR3 sequence is CASSADRGPDTQYF. CDR3 coding DNA: TGTGCCAGCAGCGCGGACAGGGGGCCAGATACGCAGTATTTT.

This clonotype was counted between two and nine times. The chain recombines TRBV7-2 with TRBJ2-5, with a possible D match to TRBD2 (5 bases). The CDR3 loop spans 14 amino acids. Trimming shortened V by 1 base and J by 6 bases, and 12 bases separated the two germline ends. The germline gives CDR1 SGHTA, CDR2 FQGNSA. The CDR3 region has the DNA TGTGCCAGCAGCTTAGTTCGGGGTGGACAGACCCAGTACTTC. This encodes CASSLVRGGQTQYF.

This clonotype was picked up one time. V and J are TRBV20-1 and TRBJ1-4; D gene ambiguous. The CDR3 is made up of 12 amino acids. The germline V gene has CDR1 DFQATT and CDR2 SNEGSKA (reference sequence). CDR3 sequence: CRAARSNEKLFF. DNA for the CDR3: TGCAGGGCGGCCAGGTCTAATGAAAAACTGTTTTTT.

As DNA, the CDR3 is TGCGCCAGCAGCCAAGGTGGGGGGAACACAGATACGCAGTATTTT. Translated, it gives CASSQGGGNTDTQYF. The rearrangement joins TRBV4-3 to TRBJ2-3; a weak D match, TRBD2 (6 bases). CDR3 length equals 15 residues. V lost 1 base, J lost 2 bases, and 10 bases lay in between. Germline V gene sequence: CDR1 LGHNA, CDR2 YSLEER.

This clonotype came up a few times. The chain has TRBV28 and TRBJ2-6, with D unresolved. V lost 10 bases and J lost 0, with 10 bases in between. The CDR3 is 14 residues long. The V gene's germline CDR1 is MDHEN and CDR2 SYDVKM. CDR3 protein: CATRPFSGANVLTF. In DNA, the CDR3 is TGTGCCACCCGGCCGTTCTCTGGGGCCAACGTCCTGACTTTC.

CDR3 loop: CAASVGISNQPQHF. CDR3 coding DNA: TGTGCCGCGTCGGTCGGGATTAGCAATCAGCCCCAGCATTTT. The genes are TRBV28 and TRBJ1-5; D is unclear. V was trimmed by 11 bases and J by 0 bases, leaving 14 bases between them. Germline loops: CDR1 MDHEN, CDR2 SYDVKM. This CDR3 is 14 amino acids long.

To note about this clonotype: Being one base from a much bigger clone, this may be a read error. The chain recombines TRBV28 with TRBJ2-4, with a possible D match to TRBD2 (5 bases). The V and J ends lost 6 bases and 13 bases respectively, with 28 bases between them. From germline, CDR1 is MDHEN and CDR2 SYDVKM. This CDR3 comprises 16 residues. Here the CDR3 reads CASSENTGPRGEAQYF. The CDR3 DNA is TGTGCCAGCAGCGAAAACACCGGGCCTCGGGGAGAGGCCCAGTACTTC.

The chain carries TRBV20-1 and TRBJ2-7, with TRBD1 matching over 8 bases. The CDR3 length is 13 residues. Germline V CDR1 and CDR2: DFQATT, SNEGSKA (reference sequence). V lost 5 bases, J lost 6 bases, and 9 bases stayed unmatched. The CDR3 spells CSAPDRGSAEQYF. The DNA for the CDR3 is TGCAGTGCTCCCGACAGGGGTTCGGCCGAGCAGTACTTC.

This chain connects TRBV7-9 to TRBJ2-6; a weak D match, TRBD1 (6 bases). The CDR3 consists of 17 residues. From germline, CDR1 is SEHNR and CDR2 FQNEAQ (reference sequence). The V end was cut by 1 base, the J end by 0 bases, with 10 bases between. The CDR3 protein is CASSLGTDISGANVLTF. The CDR3 DNA is TGTGCCAGCAGCTTAGGGACAGACATCTCTGGGGCCAACGTCCTGACTTTC.

The chain combines TRBV18 with TRBJ1-2; 9 nucleotides match TRBD1. Unmatched junction bases numbered 17, after V lost 6 bases and J lost 9 bases. The germline gives CDR1 KGHSH, CDR2 LQKENI. This CDR3 is built from 16 residues. This chain's CDR3 is CASSTPVQGALGSYTF. CDR3 nucleotides: TGTGCCAGCTCCACACCGGTACAGGGGGCCCTCGGGAGCTACACCTTC.

This sequence joins TRBV7-2 and TRBJ2-5; 10 positions match TRBD2. The CDR3 runs 15 residues. Germline values: CDR1 SGHTA, CDR2 FQGNSA. V lost 2 bases to trimming and J lost 11 bases; unmatched junction nucleotides: 11. Here the CDR3 DNA reads TGTGCCAGCAGCTTAAGCGGGGGGGCGTCCAATGAGCAGTACTTC. Protein sequence: CASSLSGGASNEQYF.

The rearrangement uses TRBV4-1 and TRBJ2-3; D possibly corresponds to TRBD1 (5 bases). V gave up 1 base and J gave up 4 bases, with 6 bases separating them. Germline V lookup: CDR1 MGHRA, CDR2 YSYEKL. This CDR3 spans 13 amino acids. CDR3 in amino acids: CASSQGQPDTQYF. The CDR3 region has the DNA TGCGCCAGCAGCCAAGGACAGCCAGATACGCAGTATTTT.

Only a few counts were recorded for this clonotype. This chain joins TRBV7-2 and TRBJ2-1; 15 bases match TRBD2. CDR3 length: 20 residues. The V gene's germline CDR1 is SGHTA and CDR2 FQGNSA. V trimming: 2 bases; J trimming: 1 base; junction bases outside the gene matches: 9. The CDR3 is CASSLSRTSGRVRSYNEQFF. The DNA of the CDR3 is TGTGCCAGCAGCTTATCCCGGACTAGCGGGAGGGTAAGGTCCTACAATGAGCAGTTCTTC. The complete variable domain, with remaining parts taken from reference TRBV7-2 and TRBJ2-1, reads GAGVSQSPSNKVTEKGKDVELRCDPISGHTALYWYRQSLGQGLEFLIYFQGNSAPDKSGLPSDRFSAERTGGSVSTLTIQRTQQEDSAVYLCASSLSRTSGRVRSYNEQFFGPGTRLTVL.

Notes on this clonotype: At one boundary the junction diverges from the germline segment, which might be a read error. The chain joins TRBV7-2 to TRBJ2-1; no reliable D call. This CDR3 has 16 amino acids. Germline V CDR1 and CDR2: SGHTA, FQGNSA. The CDR3 reads CASSLGGGGLYNGQFF. As DNA, the CDR3 is TGTGCCAGCAGCTTAGGAGGCGGCGGTTTGTACAATGGGCAGTTCTTC.

As to this clonotype: The germline gene is not matched at one end of the junction; a read error may be the cause. The rearrangement joins TRBV11-1 to TRBJ2-3; no reliable D call. CDR1 is SGHAT, CDR2 FQDESV, per germline (reference sequence). This CDR3 is 13 amino acids long. The CDR3 is CASSYGVTETQYF. DNA for the CDR3: TGTGCCAGCAGCTACGGAGTCACAGAAACGCAGTATTTT.

The CDR3 loop reads CSASTPGTDNTDTQYF. The CDR3 coding sequence is TGCAGTGCTAGCACTCCTGGGACAGATAACACAGATACGCAGTATTTT. V is TRBV20-1 and J is TRBJ2-3, with 7 nucleotides matching TRBD1. The CDR3 contains 16 residues. Per the germline V gene, CDR1 is DFQATT and CDR2 is SNEGSKA (reference sequence). Losses at the gene ends were 3 bases for V and 2 bases for J; bases not matched to a gene: 11.

V usage is TRBV6-5 and J usage is TRBJ2-4, with D maybe TRBD1 (6 bases). The end of the DNA fits TRBJ2-7 better, so the J call may be wrong. The CDR3 totals 16 residues. From germline, CDR1 is MNHEY and CDR2 SVGAGI. The CDR3 loop reads CASSARWAGAAVEQYF. The CDR3 bases are TGTGCCAGCAGCGCTCGGTGGGCAGGGGCAGCAGTCGAGCAGTACTTC.

V usage is TRBV12-3 or TRBV12-4 and J usage is TRBJ1-2; D is undetermined. CDR3 length: 12 residues. V dropped 1 base and J dropped 8 bases, with 8 bases sitting between them. In DNA form, the CDR3 reads TGTGCCAGCAGTTTAGTGGTTGGCGGCTACACCTTC. Amino acid sequence: CASSLVVGGYTF.

V gene TRBV5-1 combines with J gene TRBJ2-4, with 11 bases aligning to TRBD1. V dropped 2 bases and J dropped 13; count of bases not matched to a gene: 11. Germline V lookup: CDR1 SGHRS, CDR2 YFSETQ. The length of the CDR3 is 15 residues. CDR3 in DNA: TGCGCCAGCAGCTTTCGCGGACAGGGGGCTCGGGAGCAGTACTTC. This codes for CASSFRGQGAREQYF.

This clonotype was detected many times. The genes are TRBV20-1 and TRBJ2-5; D gene ambiguous. Germline V gene sequence: CDR1 DFQATT, CDR2 SNEGSKA (reference sequence). V gave up 0 bases and J gave up 0 bases, with 5 bases separating them. The CDR3 covers 13 residues. The CDR3 protein is CSAREANQETQYF. The CDR3 DNA reads as TGCAGTGCTAGAGAGGCAAACCAAGAGACCCAGTACTTC.

The rearrangement joins TRBV3-1 to TRBJ2-7; D may be TRBD1 (6 bases). CDR3 length equals 15 residues. The germline V gene encodes CDR1 LGHDT and CDR2 YNNKEL (reference sequence). Trimming shortened V by 1 base and J by 2 bases, and 12 bases separated the two germline ends. The DNA of the CDR3 is TGTGCCAGCAGCCAAGCCGGGACATCAGCCTACGAGCAGTACTTC. As protein: CASSQAGTSAYEQYF.